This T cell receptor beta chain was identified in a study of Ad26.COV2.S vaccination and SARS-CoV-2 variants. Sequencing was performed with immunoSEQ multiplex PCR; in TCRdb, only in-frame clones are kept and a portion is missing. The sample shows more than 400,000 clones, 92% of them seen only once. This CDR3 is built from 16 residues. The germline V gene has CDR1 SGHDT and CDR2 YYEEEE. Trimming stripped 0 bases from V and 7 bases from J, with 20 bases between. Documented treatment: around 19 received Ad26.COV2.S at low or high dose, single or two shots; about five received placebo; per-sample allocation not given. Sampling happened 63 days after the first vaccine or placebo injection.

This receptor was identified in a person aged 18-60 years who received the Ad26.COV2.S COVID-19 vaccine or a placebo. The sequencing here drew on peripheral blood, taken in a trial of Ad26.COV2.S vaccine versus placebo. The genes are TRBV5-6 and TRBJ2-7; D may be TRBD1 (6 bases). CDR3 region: CASSLARGFRNWEQYF. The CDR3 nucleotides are TGTGCCAGCAGCTTGGCCAGGGGTTTTCGGAATTGGGAGCAGTACTTC.